The source of this T cell receptor (beta chain) is a study of a mutant IDH1 vaccine in newly diagnosed glioma. Background on the study: Patients arrived already treated with radiotherapy, temozolomide, or both, most having had both.

Overall study findings and caveats: There seemed to be no relation between pseudoprogression and changes in top peripheral T cell clonotypes. Altogether, 80% to 95% of patients exhibited vaccine-induced immune responses.

Here immunoSEQ multiplex PCR was the method, and the copy in TCRdb shows in-frame clones only, minus some. The profile shows 59,000 or so clones, more than 85% of them singletons. On this clone itself: Antigen: not known.

Regarding time point: baseline, week 1 (first vaccination visit). Treatment indicated: pre-vaccination baseline after standard-of-care therapy. This TCR was sampled from a man aged 45 to 65 with glioma. Source: PBMCs, taken from a glioma patient treated with radiotherapy, temozolomide or both.

The CDR3 bases are TGTGCCAGCAGCGTAGGCGGGACAGCCTACGAGCAGTACTTC. Its translation: CASSVGGTAYEQYF. The chain carries TRBV9 and TRBJ2-7; tentative D call: TRBD1 (7 bases). The CDR3 extends over 14 amino acids. The V gene's germline CDR1 is SGDLS and CDR2 YYNGEE. V lost 0 bases to trimming and J lost 2 bases, with 9 bases between them.